These 30 T cell receptor beta chains were all obtained from the same sample, sequenced in a study of identical twins. Each CDR3 protein is one row after TCRdb ran MiXCR on the 5' RACE reads. The sample records more than 400,000 distinct CDR3 sequences, roughly 15% being singletons. These data were likewise used in another study, on yellow fever vaccine responses in identical twins.

Sequenced sample: CD4+ T cells sorted from blood. These receptors were obtained from a woman under 30 in good health.

This clonotype was detected only a few times. The chain uses TRBV20-1 and TRBJ2-5; unclear D gene. V gave up 5 bases and J gave up 7 bases, with 11 bases separating them. The CDR3 totals 11 residues. Germline loops: CDR1 DFQATT, CDR2 SNEGSKA (reference sequence). The CDR3 nucleotides read TGCAGTGCTGGACCGACCGGGACCCAGTACTTC. The encoded protein is CSAGPTGTQYF.

The chain carries TRBV5-1 and TRBJ2-7; 9 bases fit TRBD2. The CDR3 length is 16 residues. V lost 4 bases and J lost 2; bases outside the gene matches: 10. Germline-derived CDR1 and CDR2 are SGHRS and YFSETQ. CDR3 protein: CASSKRASGTTYEQYF. CDR3 nucleotide sequence: TGCGCCAGCAGCAAAAGGGCTAGCGGGACCACCTACGAGCAGTACTTC. Full variable domain (outside the CDR3, taken from reference TRBV5-1 and TRBJ2-7): KAGVTQTPRYLIKTRGQQVTLSCSPISGHRSVSWYQQTPGQGLQFLFEYFSETQRNKGNFPGRFSGRQFSNSRSEMNVSTLELGDSALYLCASSKRASGTTYEQYFGPGTRLTVT.

In DNA form, the CDR3 reads TGTGCCAGCAGCACCCAAGGGGGGGACTCCTACAATGAGCAGTTCTTC. It specifies CASSTQGGDSYNEQFF. This chain joins TRBV4-2 and TRBJ2-1; D might be TRBD2 (7 bases). Germline V gives CDR1 LGHNA, CDR2 YNFKEQ. V was pared by 5 bases and J by 0 bases, with 14 bases between. The CDR3 length is 16 residues.

This clonotype has a handful of counts. The chain employs TRBV10-3 and TRBJ2-5; 10 nucleotides align to TRBD1. The germline V gene encodes CDR1 ENHRY and CDR2 SYGVKD. V lost 6 bases, J lost 5 bases, and 9 bases stayed unmatched. This CDR3 is built from 15 residues. CDR3 loop: CAISSGTGAGETQYF. DNA of the CDR3: TGTGCCATCAGCTCCGGGACAGGGGCAGGGGAGACCCAGTACTTC.

This clonotype was counted at least ten times. The chain uses TRBV11-2 and TRBJ1-2; 7 positions match TRBD1. The V gene's germline CDR1 is SGHAT and CDR2 FQNNGV. This CDR3 is 12 amino acids long. V lost 5 bases, J lost 8 bases, and 5 bases stayed unmatched. This CDR3 is CASSLGGAGYTF. In nucleotides, the CDR3 is TGTGCCAGCAGCCTAGGGGGCGCGGGCTACACCTTC.

The chain couples TRBV7-9 to TRBJ2-2, with D perhaps matching TRBD2 (5 bases). V was cut by 5 bases and J by 6 bases, with 13 bases left in between. Per the germline V gene, CDR1 is SEHNR and CDR2 is FQNEAQ (reference sequence). The CDR3 has 14 amino acids. CDR3 amino acids: CASSPLVFAGELFF. The CDR3, as DNA: TGTGCCAGCAGCCCACTAGTGTTCGCCGGGGAGCTGTTTTTT.

Only a few counts were recorded for this clonotype. V usage is TRBV6-1 and J usage is TRBJ2-2; D perhaps matches TRBD1 (8 bases). V lost 7 bases to trimming and J lost 4 bases, with 16 bases between them. CDR1 is MNHNS and CDR2 is SASEGT in the germline V gene. The CDR3 sequence is 15 residues long. CDR3 DNA: TGTGCCAGCAACCGATACAGGGGGGGCACCGGGGAGCTGTTTTTT. It translates to CASNRYRGGTGELFF.

The rearrangement uses TRBV5-1 and TRBJ2-5; D unclear. This CDR3 has 13 amino acids. Trimming pared 4 bases from V and 0 bases from J, leaving 7 bases between. Germline CDR1 and CDR2: SGHRS and YFSETQ. This CDR3 is CASSPGDQETQYF. Here the CDR3 DNA reads TGCGCCAGCAGCCCTGGGGACCAAGAGACCCAGTACTTC.

This chain links TRBV12-3 or TRBV12-4 with TRBJ2-7, with 8 bases aligning to TRBD2. The V gene end was trimmed by 6 bases and the J gene end by 5 bases; junction bases not matched to a gene: 9. CDR3 length equals 14 residues. CDR3 residues: CASRKREIGNEQYF. In nucleotides, the CDR3 is TGTGCCAGCAGGAAGCGGGAGATCGGTAACGAGCAGTACTTC.

This clonotype was picked up a small number of times. The rearrangement joins TRBV6-4 to TRBJ2-2, with D maybe TRBD1 (6 bases). Trimming took 3 bases from V and 7 from J, leaving 12 bases between them. The CDR3 loop spans 14 amino acids. Germline V gene sequence: CDR1 MRHNA, CDR2 SNTAGT. The CDR3 region has the DNA TGTGCCAGCAGTGAATATACAGGGTTCGGGGAGCTGTTTTTT. Protein product: CASSEYTGFGELFF.

The V gene is TRBV20-1, the J gene TRBJ2-5, with 10 bases matching TRBD2. In germline, CDR1 is DFQATT, CDR2 SNEGSKA (reference sequence). The CDR3 extends over 15 amino acids. The V gene end was trimmed by 3 bases and the J gene end by 2 bases; junction bases not matched to a gene: 6. The CDR3 region is CSARPISGRQETQYF. For the CDR3, the DNA is TGCAGTGCTAGGCCAATTAGCGGGAGGCAAGAGACCCAGTACTTC.

The chain recombines TRBV2 with TRBJ2-7; D gene uncertain. Trimming removed 0 bases from V and 0 bases from J, with 0 bases in between. The CDR3 length is 12 residues. In germline, CDR1 is SNHLY, CDR2 FYNNEI. CDR3 bases: TGTGCCAGCAGTGAAGCCTCCTACGAGCAGTACGTC. It translates to CASSEASYEQYV.

This clonotype was seen ten or more times. The chain is built from TRBV28 and TRBJ1-1; no firm D call. Germline CDR1 and CDR2: MDHEN and SYDVKM. CDR3 length equals 17 residues. The V and J ends lost 2 bases and 0 bases respectively, with 16 bases between them. CDR3 DNA: TGTGCCAGCAGTTTAAGGGTCGCCCGAACAATGAACACTGAAGCTTTCTTT. Translated, it gives CASSLRVARTMNTEAFF.

Comment on this clonotype: A read error may produce the germline difference seen at one junction end. This chain joins TRBV10-3 and TRBJ2-1, with TRBD2 identical over 11 bases. CDR1 and CDR2 (germline): ENHRY, SYGVKD. The CDR3 loop spans 16 amino acids. CDR3 sequence: CAISFSGGASYNEQFF. In DNA form, the CDR3 reads TGCGCCATCAGCTTTAGCGGGGGGGCCTCCTACAATGAGCAGTTCTTC.

This clonotype turned up a few times. The rearrangement uses TRBV6-5 and TRBJ2-7; 7 positions agree with TRBD2. The ends lost 4 bases at V and 2 bases at J; junction bases unmatched: 5. The germline V gene encodes CDR1 MNHEY and CDR2 SVGAGI. CDR3 length: 14 amino acids. CDR3 sequence: CASSSSAGPYEQYV. DNA for the CDR3: TGTGCCAGCAGTTCCTCAGCGGGACCCTACGAGCAGTACGTC.

The chain couples TRBV7-2 to TRBJ1-5, with D perhaps TRBD1 (6 bases). This CDR3 region has 16 residues. V lost 0 bases to trimming and J lost 2 bases, with 11 bases between them. From germline, CDR1 is SGHTA and CDR2 FQGNSA. The CDR3 loop is CASSLAGGSGNQPQHF. CDR3 coding DNA: TGTGCCAGCAGCTTAGCAGGGGGTAGCGGCAATCAGCCCCAGCATTTT.

This chain links TRBV6-5 with TRBJ2-3, with D maybe TRBD2 (6 bases). The ends were cut back, 2 bases at V and 3 bases at J, with 9 bases in the middle. From germline, CDR1 is MNHEY and CDR2 SVGAGI. CDR3 length: 14 amino acids. The CDR3 coding sequence is TGTGCCAGCAGTTACGCGGGATCGACAGATACGCAGTATTTT. Its protein is CASSYAGSTDTQYF.

V is TRBV6-4 and J is TRBJ2-6, with TRBD1 matching 8 bases. The CDR3 spans 19 residues. The germline CDR1 and CDR2 sequences are MRHNA and SNTAGT. The V gene end was trimmed by 6 bases and the J gene end by 1 base; junction bases not matched to a gene: 14. This CDR3 reads CASSLLSPRQGSGANVLTF. Here the CDR3 DNA reads TGTGCCAGCAGCCTACTTTCGCCAAGACAGGGGTCTGGGGCCAACGTCCTGACTTTC.

This clonotype was recorded at least ten times. The V and J genes are TRBV12-3 or TRBV12-4 and TRBJ1-4; 9 bases match TRBD1. V dropped 5 bases and J dropped 7; count of bases not matched to a gene: 8. There are 15 residues in the CDR3. CDR3 in amino acids: CASSRPGQGGEKLFF. Written as DNA, the CDR3 is TGTGCCAGCAGTCGGCCGGGACAGGGAGGTGAAAAACTGTTTTTT.

In this sample, this clonotype turned up a few times. This sequence joins TRBV4-1 and TRBJ2-2; tentatively, D is TRBD1 (5 bases). V was clipped by 2 bases and J by 2 bases, with 12 bases between them. CDR1 is MGHRA, CDR2 YSYEKL, per germline. The CDR3 totals 16 residues. Here the CDR3 DNA reads TGCGCCAGCAGCCAATTGGAACAGGCCAACACCGGGGAGCTGTTTTTT. Translating it yields CASSQLEQANTGELFF.

This clonotype has just a few counts. This chain joins TRBV2 and TRBJ2-2; TRBD2 matches 9 bases. V shed 4 bases, J shed 4 bases, and the junction held 10 bases outside the gene matches. Germline V gene data show CDR1 as SNHLY and CDR2 as FYNNEI. The CDR3 is made up of 17 amino acids. The CDR3 bases are TGTGCCAGCAGTGCTCCTAGCGGGATTATGAGCACCGGGGAGCTGTTTTTT. The encoded protein is CASSAPSGIMSTGELFF.

The table lists this clonotype with a few counts. The chain carries TRBV5-1 and TRBJ2-1; 8 positions agree with TRBD2. This CDR3 region has 15 residues. Germline V gene data show CDR1 as SGHRS and CDR2 as YFSETQ. Losses at the gene ends were 2 bases for V and 4 bases for J; bases not matched to a gene: 5. The CDR3 protein is CASSFPGGTYNEQFF. CDR3 in DNA: TGCGCCAGCAGCTTCCCGGGAGGGACATACAATGAGCAGTTCTTC.

In this sample, this clonotype turned up a few times. The chain is built from TRBV10-3 and TRBJ2-1, with D possibly called TRBD1 or TRBD2 (5 bases each). This CDR3 comprises 13 residues. V lost 3 bases, J lost 9 bases, and 12 bases lay in between. Germline CDR1 and CDR2: ENHRY and SYGVKD. The DNA for the CDR3 is TGTGCCATCAGTGACTTTGATGGGGGTGAGCAGTTCTTC. It yields the protein CAISDFDGGEQFF.

This clonotype was counted many times. The chain couples TRBV12-3 or TRBV12-4 to TRBJ1-2, with TRBD1 matching 9 bases. V gave up 5 bases and J gave up 2 bases; unmatched junction bases: 9. The CDR3 has 16 amino acids. The CDR3 bases are TGTGCCAGCAGTGACCGATCCGGGACAGGGAACTATGGCTACACCTTC. Translation gives CASSDRSGTGNYGYTF.

Many counts were recorded for this clonotype. J is TRBJ1-1 and V is TRBV11-2; 9 positions match TRBD1. Per the germline V gene, CDR1 is SGHAT and CDR2 is FQNNGV. V was pared by 3 bases and J by 4 bases, with 3 bases of the junction left unmatched. This CDR3 contains 14 residues. The CDR3 protein is CASSLGTGTTEAFF. DNA for the CDR3: TGTGCCAGCAGCTTGGGGACAGGGACCACTGAAGCTTTCTTT.

This clonotype was picked up many times. The gene calls are TRBV12-3 or TRBV12-4 and TRBJ2-7, with TRBD1 matching 10 bases. V lost 1 base, J lost 1 base, and 4 bases stayed unmatched. The CDR3 length is 16 residues. DNA of the CDR3: TGTGCCAGCAGTTTAGGGATGGGACAGGGGTCCTACGAGCAGTACGTC. This encodes CASSLGMGQGSYEQYV.

About this clonotype: At one boundary the junction diverges from the germline segment, which might be a read error. J is TRBJ2-2 and V is TRBV6-1; 7 positions match TRBD2. This CDR3 has 17 amino acids. In germline, CDR1 is MNHNS, CDR2 SASEGT. The CDR3 spells CVSSEAGVGGSTGELFF. The CDR3 DNA sequence: TGTGTCAGCAGTGAAGCTGGGGTCGGGGGGAGCACCGGGGAGCTGTTTTTT.

This sequence joins TRBV6-5 and TRBJ2-6; possibly TRBD1 for D (5 bases). Per germline, CDR1 MNHEY and CDR2 SVGAGI. V was shortened by 4 bases and J by 4 bases, with 20 bases between the two germline ends. This CDR3 is 18 amino acids long. CDR3 DNA: TGTGCCAGCAGTTTTGGTGACTCCAGGGCTGGCGGGGCCAACGTCCTGACTTTC. Amino acids: CASSFGDSRAGGANVLTF.

A few counts support this clonotype. The rearrangement joins TRBV5-5 to TRBJ2-1; a possible D gene is TRBD2 (6 bases). V shed 3 bases and J shed 5 bases, with 24 bases lying between them. The CDR3 has 18 amino acids. The germline CDR1 and CDR2 sequences are SGHKS and YYEKEE (reference sequence). The DNA of the CDR3 is TGTGCCAGCAGCTCCGGGGGAGTGTTCACACGACCAAACAATGAGCAGTTCTTC. It translates to CASSSGGVFTRPNNEQFF.

With respect to this clonotype: The missing conserved phenylalanine or tryptophan at the end of this CDR3 makes a read error likely. This chain connects TRBV10-3 to TRBJ2-7; 10 bases agree with TRBD1. Unmatched junction bases numbered 6, after V lost 8 bases and J lost 2 bases. This CDR3 spans 14 amino acids. Germline loops: CDR1 ENHRY, CDR2 SYGVKD. The CDR3 DNA reads as TGTGCCATCGGCCCGGACAGGGGGACCTACGAGCAGTACCTC. Translation: CAIGPDRGTYEQYL.